Listed here is a single T cell receptor (beta chain). Its antigen is currently unknown. These data belong to a study of OX40 agonist ivuxolimab in advanced cancers. Study-level information: Hepatocellular carcinoma, melanoma, renal cell or head and neck cancer affected the dose-escalation patients. Under the entry rules, prior anti-PD-1, anti-PD-L1 or anti-CTLA-4 therapy was allowed, and less than 50% had some. Patients achieving partial responses numbered three: one hepatocellular carcinoma case and two cutaneous melanoma cases.

Findings of the study overall: The study found that CD8+ T cells averaged more expanded clones than CD4+.

TCRdb's copy holds only in-frame clones and misses some; the assay was immunoSEQ multiplex PCR. The sample lists about 64,000 clones, about four fifths seen once, with 2% to 3% in the top ten. Germline loops: CDR1 LNHDA, CDR2 SQIVND (reference sequence). Deletions cut 7 bases from V and 8 bases from J, with 11 bases between. The CDR3 runs to 11 residues. This chain joins TRBV19 and TRBJ1-2, with D unresolved. This sequence originates from an adult with an advanced solid tumor such as melanoma, head and neck, liver or kidney cancer. The sequences come from CD4+ or CD8+ T cells sorted from blood, collected in a trial of the OX40 agonist ivuxolimab. This chain's CDR3 is CASTGVLGYTF. The CDR3 DNA reads as TGTGCCAGTACTGGGGTGTTGGGCTACACCTTC.